This T cell receptor (beta chain) was sequenced during a study of T cells in Graves' hyperthyroidism and ophthalmopathy. Study information: Staff took peripheral blood when the initial diagnosis was made, before any treatment began.

V was pared by 0 bases and J by 1 base, with 11 bases of the junction left unmatched. The V gene's germline CDR1 is LNHNV and CDR2 YYDKDF (reference sequence). The CDR3 totals 18 residues. What was amplified from RNA transcripts were TCR beta CDR3 regions. TCR CDR3 underwent first-round RT-PCR with the HTBI primer set. TCRdb reprocessed the multiplex PCR reads via MiXCR and lists one record per CDR3 protein. The table shows around 56,000 distinct CDR3 sequences, with roughly 50% occurring only once. For ophthalmopathy patients, the Clinical Activity Score was at least 3 and the NOSPECS grade at least 4; duration was under 3 months. For the diagnoses, clinical symptoms, serum thyroxine and TRAb, thyroid ultrasound and orbital computed tomography were used.

The chain has TRBV15 and TRBJ1-1; 7 nucleotides align to TRBD1. This TCR was sampled from a woman in her fifties or sixties with Graves' ophthalmopathy. Sequences were obtained from blood. CDR3 residues: CATSRDLRGHRKNTEAFF. CDR3 nucleotide sequence: TGTGCCACCAGCAGAGATTTGAGGGGGCATCGAAAGAACACTGAAGCTTTCTTT.